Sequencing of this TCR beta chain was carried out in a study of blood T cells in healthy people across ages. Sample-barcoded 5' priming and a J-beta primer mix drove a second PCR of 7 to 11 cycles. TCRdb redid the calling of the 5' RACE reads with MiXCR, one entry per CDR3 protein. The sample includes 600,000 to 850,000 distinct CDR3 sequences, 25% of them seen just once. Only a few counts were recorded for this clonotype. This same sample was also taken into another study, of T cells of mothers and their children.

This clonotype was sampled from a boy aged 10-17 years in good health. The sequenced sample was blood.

CDR3 amino acids: CASSELPRDIVYEQYF. The CDR3, as DNA: TGTGCCAGCAGTGAATTGCCCCGGGACATCGTATACGAGCAGTACTTC. The J gene is TRBJ2-7, the V gene TRBV25-1; TRBD1 might be the D (6 bases). V was pared by 1 base and J by 4 bases, with 17 bases between. The CDR3 has 16 residues. The germline V gene has CDR1 MGHDK and CDR2 SYGVNS.